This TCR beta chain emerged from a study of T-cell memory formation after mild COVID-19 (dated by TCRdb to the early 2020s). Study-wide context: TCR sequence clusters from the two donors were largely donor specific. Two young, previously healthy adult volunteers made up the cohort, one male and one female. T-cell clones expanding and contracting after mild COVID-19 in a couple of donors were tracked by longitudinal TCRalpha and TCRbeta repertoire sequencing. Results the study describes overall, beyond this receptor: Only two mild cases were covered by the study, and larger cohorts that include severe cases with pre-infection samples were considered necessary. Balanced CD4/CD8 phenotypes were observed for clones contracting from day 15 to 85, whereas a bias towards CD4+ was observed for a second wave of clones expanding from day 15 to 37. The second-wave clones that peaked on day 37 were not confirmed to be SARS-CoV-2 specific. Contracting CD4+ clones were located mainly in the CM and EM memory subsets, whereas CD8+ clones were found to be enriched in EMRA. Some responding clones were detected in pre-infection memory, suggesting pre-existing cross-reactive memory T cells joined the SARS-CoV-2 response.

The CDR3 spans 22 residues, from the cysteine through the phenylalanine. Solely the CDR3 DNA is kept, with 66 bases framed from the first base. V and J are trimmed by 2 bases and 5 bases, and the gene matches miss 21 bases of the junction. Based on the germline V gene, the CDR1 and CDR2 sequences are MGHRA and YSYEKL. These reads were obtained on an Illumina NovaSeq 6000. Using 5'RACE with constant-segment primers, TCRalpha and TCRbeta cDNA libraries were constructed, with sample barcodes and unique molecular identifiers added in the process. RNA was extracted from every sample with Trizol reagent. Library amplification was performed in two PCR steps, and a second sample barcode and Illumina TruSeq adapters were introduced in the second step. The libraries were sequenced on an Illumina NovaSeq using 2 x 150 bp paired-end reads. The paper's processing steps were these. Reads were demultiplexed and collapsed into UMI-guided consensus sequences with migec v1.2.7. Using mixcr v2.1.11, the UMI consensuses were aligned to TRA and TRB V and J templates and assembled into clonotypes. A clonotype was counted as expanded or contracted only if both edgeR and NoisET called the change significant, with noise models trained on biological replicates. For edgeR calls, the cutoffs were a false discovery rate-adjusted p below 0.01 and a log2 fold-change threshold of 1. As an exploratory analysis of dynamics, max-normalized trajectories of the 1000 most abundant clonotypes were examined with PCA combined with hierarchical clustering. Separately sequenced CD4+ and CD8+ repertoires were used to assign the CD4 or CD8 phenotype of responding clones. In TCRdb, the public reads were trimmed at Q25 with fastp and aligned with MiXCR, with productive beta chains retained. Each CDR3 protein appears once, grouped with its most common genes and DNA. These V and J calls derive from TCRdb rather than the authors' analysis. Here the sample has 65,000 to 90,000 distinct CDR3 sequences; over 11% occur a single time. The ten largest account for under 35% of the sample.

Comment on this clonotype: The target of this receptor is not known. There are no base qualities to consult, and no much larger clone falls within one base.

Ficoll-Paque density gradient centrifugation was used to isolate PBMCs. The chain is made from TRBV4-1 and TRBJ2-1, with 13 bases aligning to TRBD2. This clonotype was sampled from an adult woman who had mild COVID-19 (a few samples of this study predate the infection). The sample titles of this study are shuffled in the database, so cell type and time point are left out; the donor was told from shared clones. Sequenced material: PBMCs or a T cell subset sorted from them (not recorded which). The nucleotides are TGCGCCAGCAGCCAATCCGATCGCAACACTCGTGGGACTAGCGGGATCCACAATGAGCAGTTCTTC. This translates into CASSQSDRNTRGTSGIHNEQFF.